This T cell receptor beta chain was obtained from a study of T cell changes during pregnancy in multiple sclerosis. Sequenced by immunoSEQ multiplex PCR; TCRdb stores in-frame clones only, minus some. Among 35,000 to 50,000 clones listed, roughly 90% were seen once. CDR1 is KGHSH and CDR2 is LQKENI in the germline V gene. With 0 bases removed from V and 3 bases from J, the gap between germline ends came to 6 bases. The CDR3 totals 13 residues. The sequencing here drew on CD8+ T cells from peripheral blood mononuclear cells, taken in the third trimester of pregnancy. This clonotype was sampled from a female donor with multiple sclerosis, enrolled in a pregnancy study. The V call is TRBV18, the J call TRBJ2-7, with D hard to call. Here the CDR3 reads CASSPPADYEQYF. The DNA for the CDR3 is TGTGCCAGCTCACCACCTGCGGACTACGAGCAGTACTTC.